This record looks at one T cell receptor beta chain sequence and its context. This sample was taken from a study of blood T cells in healthy people across ages. Germline CDR1 is MGHRA and CDR2 is YSYEKL. With V trimmed by 0 bases and J by 1 base, 5 bases remained unmatched. The CDR3 length is 18 residues. A second PCR, run for about 7 to 11 cycles, used a sample-barcoded 5' primer plus a J-beta primer mix. Each CDR3 protein is one row after TCRdb ran MiXCR on the 5' RACE reads. The data hold 900,000 to 950,000 distinct CDR3 sequences, with almost 30% observed a single time. These same records also appear under a second study, on T cells of mothers and their children. That investigation notes: With unrelated pairs as the comparison, related mother-child pairs had a slightly higher overlap that was not significant. No persistent microchimeric T cell clones were detected.

V gene TRBV4-1 combines with J gene TRBJ2-1, with TRBD2 identical over 11 bases. This sequence was found in a middle-aged woman in good health. The source material was blood. CDR3 coding DNA: TGCGCCAGCAGCCAAGATACTCCTAGCGGGAGGTCCTACAATGAGCAGTTCTTC. Protein sequence: CASSQDTPSGRSYNEQFF.